This TCR beta chain was sequenced for a study of regulatory T cells in long-lasting Graves disease. Time point: newly diagnosed GD, antithyroid drugs for less than 3 months. TCR sequences were obtained from RNA taken from PBMCs. Each of the patients was recruited from an endocrinology department situated in Xi'an, China. Germline V gene sequence: CDR1 MNHEY, CDR2 SVGAGI. V lost 2 bases, J lost 9 bases, and 14 bases lay in between. The CDR3 runs to 14 residues. Arm-PCR of CDR3 regions and iRepertoire HTBI primers were used to build TCR beta libraries. TCRdb re-called the multiplex PCR reads with MiXCR, one entry per CDR3 protein. There are around 420,000 distinct CDR3 sequences in the sample; roughly a sixth occur only once, and 22% lies in the top ten. There are many counts of this clonotype. The target antigen is unknown. Findings of the study overall: Compared with new cases, persistent Graves' patients showed reduced TCR diversity. The small sample size may have reduced accuracy. Peripheral blood was the sole material, not thyroid tissue.

The sequencing here drew on peripheral blood mononuclear cells (PBMCs), taken at new diagnosis, from a patient treated with antithyroid drugs. This clonotype was obtained from a female donor with Graves disease. The genes are TRBV6-5 and TRBJ2-1, with D perhaps TRBD1 (6 bases). CDR3 protein: CASSYQNTGTEQFF. The CDR3 region has the DNA TGTGCCAGCAGTTACCAAAACACAGGGACTGAGCAGTTCTTC.